This is a list of T cell receptor beta chains from one sample in a study of technical replicates of blood from several donors. Produced via immunoSEQ multiplex PCR; TCRdb's table is partial and in-frame only. The profile shows approximately 93,000 clones, around 94% of them singletons. Sequencing was performed on T cells isolated from PBMCs. The receptors come from a human donor in good health. Both conserved end residues are part of each CDR3. The order of the fields is D gene, V gene, J gene, clone size, CDR3 protein, CDR3 DNA. D genes are given only for firm matches. Clone size is not always given. Where it is, it says once, few, many or a class for expanded clones.

>NA|TRBV29-1|TRBJ2-7|few
CSVPGLTYEQYF
TGCAGCGTTCCTGGACTTACCTACGAGCAGTACTTC
>NA|TRBV7-9|TRBJ1-1|NA
CASSYAQVNTEAFF
TGTGCCAGCAGCTACGCCCAGGTGAACACTGAAGCTTTCTTT
>TRBD1|TRBV6-6|TRBJ2-7|NA
CASSYPAGTGAHEQYF
TGTGCCAGCAGTTACCCCGCCGGGACAGGGGCCCACGAGCAGTACTTC
>NA|TRBV4-1|TRBJ1-1|NA
CASSQDGREGTEAFF
TGCGCCAGCAGCCAAGACGGCAGGGAGGGCACTGAAGCTTTCTTT
>TRBD1|TRBV6-6|TRBJ1-1|NA
CASSSSYRGPGEAFF
TGTGCCAGCAGTTCCTCTTACAGGGGGCCCGGCGAAGCTTTCTTT
>TRBD2|TRBV29-1|TRBJ2-1|once
CSAHSGREYNEQFF
TGCAGCGCTCATAGCGGGAGGGAATACAATGAGCAGTTCTTC
>NA|TRBV11-3|TRBJ2-7|NA
CASSFGLAGTYEQYF
TGTGCCAGCAGCTTCGGCCTAGCAGGCACCTACGAGCAGTACTTC
>TRBD1|TRBV18|TRBJ1-3|NA
CASSPPGQGAETGNTIYF
TGTGCCAGCTCACCACCGGGACAGGGGGCTGAAACTGGAAACACCATATATTTT
>TRBD1|TRBV7-8|TRBJ2-7|NA
CASLDRGHEQYF
TGTGCCAGCCTTGACAGGGGGCATGAGCAGTACTTC
>TRBD1|TRBV6-5|TRBJ2-7|NA
CASSHGQGSEQYF
TGTGCCAGCAGTCACGGACAGGGCTCCGAGCAGTACTTC
>NA|TRBV6-5|TRBJ1-5|NA
CASSGLDSNQPQHF
TGTGCCAGCAGTGGACTGGATAGCAATCAGCCCCAGCATTTT
>NA|TRBV30|TRBJ1-6|NA
CAWSPSEYPGPYNSPLHF
TGTGCCTGGAGTCCTTCCGAATACCCAGGGCCTTATAATTCACCCCTCCACTTT
>TRBD1|TRBV18|TRBJ1-4|NA
CASSPPDRAGEKLFF
TGTGCCAGCTCACCCCCCGACAGGGCGGGGGAAAAACTGTTTTTT
>NA|TRBV4-1|TRBJ1-5|once
CASSQVSGVSNQPQHF
TGCGCCAGCAGCCAAGTTTCAGGGGTTAGCAATCAGCCCCAGCATTTT
>TRBD2|TRBV2|TRBJ2-2|NA
CASSDRTSGRLSVDTGELFF
TGTGCCAGCAGCGATAGGACTAGCGGGAGACTATCCGTGGACACCGGGGAGCTGTTTTTT
>NA|TRBV7-9|TRBJ1-1|NA
CASSLGGAVTEAFF
TGTGCCAGCAGCCTGGGTGGCGCGGTGACTGAAGCTTTCTTT
>NA|TRBV27|TRBJ2-3|NA
CASSLSSRASESTDTQYF
TGTGCCAGCAGTTTATCATCCCGGGCTAGCGAGAGCACAGATACGCAGTATTTT
>NA|TRBV6-5|TRBJ1-2|NA
CASTPRGTYGYTF
TGTGCCAGCACTCCCCGCGGGACTTATGGCTACACCTTC
>NA|TRBV11-2|TRBJ2-6|NA
CASSGSSGANVLTF
TGTGCCAGCAGCGGCAGCTCTGGGGCCAACGTCCTGACTTTC
>TRBD2|TRBV5-4|TRBJ2-1|NA
CASSSGTSSRGEQFF
TGTGCCAGCAGCTCCGGGACTAGCTCCCGGGGTGAGCAGTTCTTC
>NA|TRBV7-6|TRBJ1-4|NA
CASSLERLNPNEKLFF
TGTGCCAGCAGCTTAGAGCGTCTAAACCCGAATGAAAAACTGTTTTTT
>NA|TRBV6-5|TRBJ2-1|few
CASSYSGNEQFF
TGTGCCAGCAGTTATTCGGGTAATGAGCAGTTCTTC
>NA|TRBV5-1|TRBJ1-4|NA
CASSLEGYGGRREKLFF
TGCGCCAGCAGCTTGGAAGGTTATGGGGGCCGCAGAGAAAAACTGTTTTTT
>TRBD1|TRBV10-3|TRBJ2-7|once
CAISVRDSSYEQYF
TGTGCCATCAGTGTCAGGGACAGTTCTTACGAGCAGTACTTC
>TRBD1|TRBV5-1|TRBJ1-2|NA
CASSFTGVVQNGYTF
TGCGCCAGCAGCTTTACAGGGGTAGTTCAGAATGGCTACACCTTC
>TRBD2|TRBV4-1|TRBJ2-5|NA
CASRTIPPSGKEETQYF
TGCGCCAGCAGAACAATTCCCCCTAGCGGGAAGGAGGAGACCCAGTACTTC
>NA|TRBV5-6|TRBJ1-1|NA
CASSSLYRVLAEAFF
TGTGCCAGCAGCTCCCTATACAGGGTCTTAGCCGAAGCTTTCTTT
>NA|TRBV19|TRBJ1-5|NA
CASSPSYNQPQHF
TGTGCCAGTAGTCCCTCCTACAATCAGCCCCAGCATTTT
>TRBD1|TRBV7-9|TRBJ2-4|NA
CASSLGQGAPYF
TGTGCCAGCAGCCTTGGACAGGGCGCCCCGTACTTC
>NA|TRBV5-1|TRBJ2-1|NA
CASSLGKGNEQFF
TGCGCCAGCAGCTTAGGGAAGGGGAATGAGCAGTTCTTC
>TRBD1|TRBV19|TRBJ2-5|NA
CASSGQGAQETQYF
TGTGCCAGTAGTGGACAGGGGGCGCAAGAGACCCAGTACTTC
>TRBD2|TRBV7-2|TRBJ2-7|NA
CASSFYSGNYYEQYF
TGTGCCAGCAGCTTTTACAGCGGGAATTACTACGAGCAGTACTTC
>NA|TRBV5-1|TRBJ2-7|NA
CATKGEYEQYF
TGCGCCACCAAGGGGGAATACGAGCAGTACTTC
>TRBD2|TRBV27|TRBJ2-7|NA
CASSFPPPYGTRPYEQYF
TGTGCCAGCAGTTTCCCTCCCCCATACGGGACTAGACCCTACGAGCAGTACTTC
>TRBD2|TRBV10-1|TRBJ2-1|NA
CASSGTSSGSPYNEQFF
TGCGCCAGCAGTGGCACTAGTAGCGGGAGCCCATACAATGAGCAGTTCTTC
>NA|TRBV5-4|TRBJ2-5|NA
CASSSTGFSETQYF
TGTGCCAGCAGCTCCACAGGGTTTTCGGAGACCCAGTACTTC
>NA|TRBV29-1|TRBJ1-1|NA
CSVAGRLHTEAFF
TGCAGCGTTGCGGGTAGGCTACACACTGAAGCTTTCTTT
>TRBD2|TRBV9|TRBJ2-7|NA
CASSVEGLAGDEQYF
TGTGCCAGCAGCGTAGAAGGTCTAGCGGGAGACGAGCAGTACTTC
>TRBD1|TRBV15|TRBJ2-7|NA
CATSRGSGTGLYEQYF
TGTGCCACCAGCCGCGGGTCCGGGACAGGACTCTACGAGCAGTACTTC
>TRBD2|TRBV5-4|TRBJ2-3|NA
CASSLPGGSVATQYF
TGTGCCAGCAGCTTGCCCGGGGGGAGTGTGGCTACGCAGTATTTT
>NA|TRBV6-6|TRBJ1-3|NA
CASSYSTGSGNTIYF
TGTGCCAGCAGTTACTCGACGGGCTCTGGAAACACCATATATTTT
>TRBD2|TRBV25-1|TRBJ2-3|NA
CASSDPGLAGSTDTQYF
TGTGCCAGCAGTGACCCGGGACTAGCGGGAAGCACAGATACGCAGTATTTT